Detailed here is one TCR beta chain. No cognate antigen has been identified for it. The junction does not match germline at one end; this may be a read error. The sample belongs to a study of radiotherapy plus CTLA-4 blockade in lung cancer (dated by TCRdb to between 2017 and 2018). The study in broad terms: Among the enrolled patients, about 19% had an objective response, and about 29% reached disease control.

Libraries were prepared through the immunoSEQ multiplex PCR assay. Held by TCRdb, this immuneACCESS table contains in-frame sequences only and omits some clones. Under half of the omission traces to an unresolved V gene where checked; the cause of the rest is unknown. This sample comprises about 51,000 clones, roughly 77% of them detected only once. About 2.4% of the sample comes from the top ten. The study tested focal radiation therapy combined with CTLA-4 blockade (ipilimumab) in patients with chemo-refractory metastatic non-small-cell lung cancer. On the study overall, not on this receptor specifically: After treatment with radiotherapy and ipilimumab, TCR clones that originated in tumors expanded in peripheral blood. Increased serum interferon-beta after radiation, together with early dynamic changes in blood T cell clones, were reported to be the strongest predictors of response.

The CDR1 and CDR2 encoded by the germline V gene are MNHNS and SASEGT. From cysteine to phenylalanine, the CDR3 is 9 amino acids long. The retained sequence is limited to the CDR3, 27 bases, with the frame set at the first base. The TCR originated in a human donor with non-small cell lung cancer whose response to radiotherapy plus ipilimumab could not be evaluated. The V gene is TRBV6-1 and the J gene is TRBJ2-5; no D segment can be confidently identified. The sample in question was peripheral blood, obtained from a patient treated with radiotherapy plus ipilimumab. The nucleotide sequence is TGTGCCACGTCAGCGATGATGGACTTC. Its translation is CATSAMMDF.